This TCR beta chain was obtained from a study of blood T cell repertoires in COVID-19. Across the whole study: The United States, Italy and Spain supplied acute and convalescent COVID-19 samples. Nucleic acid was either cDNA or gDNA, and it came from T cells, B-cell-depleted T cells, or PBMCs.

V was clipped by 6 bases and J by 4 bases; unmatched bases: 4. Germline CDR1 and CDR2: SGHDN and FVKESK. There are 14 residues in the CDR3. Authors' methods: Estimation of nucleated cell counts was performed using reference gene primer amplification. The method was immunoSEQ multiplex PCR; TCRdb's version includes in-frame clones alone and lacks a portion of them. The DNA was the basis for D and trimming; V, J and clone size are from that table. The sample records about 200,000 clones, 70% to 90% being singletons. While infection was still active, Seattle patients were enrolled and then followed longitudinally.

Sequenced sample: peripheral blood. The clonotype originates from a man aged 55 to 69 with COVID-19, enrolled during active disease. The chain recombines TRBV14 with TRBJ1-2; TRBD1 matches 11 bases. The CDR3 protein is CASRGQGAVYGYTF. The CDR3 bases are TGTGCCAGCAGAGGACAGGGGGCGGTCTATGGCTACACCTTC.